This paragraph covers one T cell receptor beta chain sequence. Its cognate antigen is unknown. Roughly 200 ng DNA, tens of thousands of T cell genomes, went into each sorted-subset replicate PCR. The data were produced by immunoSEQ multiplex PCR, yet TCRdb's version contains in-frame clones alone and is incomplete. The sample has roughly 2 million clones, about 94% seen once; the top ten hold over 0.1%. The data stem from a study of shared clonotypes between healthy human individuals. General study results and limits: Compared with memory subsets, naive subsets generally had larger estimated richness. Clonotypes not shared had lower generation probabilities than those common to all four donors. Several donors held approximately 4.6% of naive CD4 clonotypes in common.

Per the germline V gene, CDR1 is MDHEN and CDR2 is SYDVKM. The CDR3 runs 15 residues. V lost 4 bases, J lost 2 bases, and 12 bases lay in between. The TCR sequence derives from a man between 18 and 35 years old in good health. V and J are TRBV28 and TRBJ1-3, with D tentatively TRBD1 (5 bases). Sequenced material: naive CD4+ T cells sorted from blood. Stated subset: CD45RA+ positively selected. The DNA for the CDR3 is TGTGCCAGCAGTTCACCCCAGGGTACTGGAAACACCATATATTTT. This translates into CASSSPQGTGNTIYF.